This T cell receptor beta chain comes out of a study of T cell repertoires in cytomegalovirus infection. The overall study: Researchers turned to recently identified HLA-C-restricted CMV epitopes as well as well-studied HLA-B-restricted ones. Public signatures in TCR beta pointed to CMV infection and matching HLA type. Study-wide results and limits: Clonotype analysis showed dominance of the ex vivo response by HLA-C-restricted CMV-specific TCR beta clonotypes.

TCRdb re-analysed the reads in MiXCR, keeping a single row per CDR3 protein. The table includes around 230,000 distinct CDR3 sequences, about 39% detected once. As to this clonotype: The antigen is not known.

Here the sequenced sample was CD8+ T cells from cultured PBMCs, taken from culture after CMV antigen stimulation. The receptor was isolated from a human donor in good health (CMV status not recorded). Some clones in this sample may be carry-over from other donors' samples.

The DNA for the CDR3 is TGTGCCAGCAGTCAAGACCTCTACAATGAGCAGTTCTTC. The encoded protein is CASSQDLYNEQFF. V and J are TRBV5-5 and TRBJ2-1; no firm D call. The V gene's germline CDR1 is SGHKS and CDR2 YYEKEE (reference sequence). The CDR3 totals 13 residues. Trimming pared 5 bases from V and 3 bases from J, leaving 9 bases between. Variable domain in full (rest from reference TRBV5-5 and TRBJ2-1): DAGVTQSPTHLIKTRGQQVTLRCSPISGHKSVSWYQQVLGQGPQFIFQYYEKEERGRGNFPDRFSARQFPNYSSELNVNALLLGDSALYLCASSQDLYNEQFFGPGTRLTVL.